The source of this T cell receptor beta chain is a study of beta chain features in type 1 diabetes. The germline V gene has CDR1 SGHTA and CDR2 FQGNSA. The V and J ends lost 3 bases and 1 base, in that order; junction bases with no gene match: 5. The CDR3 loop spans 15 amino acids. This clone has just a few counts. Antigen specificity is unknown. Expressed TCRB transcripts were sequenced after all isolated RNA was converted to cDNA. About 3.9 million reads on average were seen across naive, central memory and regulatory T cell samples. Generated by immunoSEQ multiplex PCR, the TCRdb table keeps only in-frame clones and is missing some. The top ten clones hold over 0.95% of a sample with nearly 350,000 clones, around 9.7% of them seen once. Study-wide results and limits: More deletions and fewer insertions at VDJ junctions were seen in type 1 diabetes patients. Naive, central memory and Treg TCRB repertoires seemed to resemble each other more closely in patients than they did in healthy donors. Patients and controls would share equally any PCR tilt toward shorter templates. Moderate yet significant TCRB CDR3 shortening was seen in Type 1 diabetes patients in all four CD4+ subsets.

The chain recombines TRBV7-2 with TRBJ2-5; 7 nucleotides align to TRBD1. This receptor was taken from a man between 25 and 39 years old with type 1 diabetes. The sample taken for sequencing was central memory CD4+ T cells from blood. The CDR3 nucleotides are TGTGCCAGCAGCTTTGGAGGACAGGTCCAAGAGACCCAGTACTTC. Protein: CASSFGGQVQETQYF.